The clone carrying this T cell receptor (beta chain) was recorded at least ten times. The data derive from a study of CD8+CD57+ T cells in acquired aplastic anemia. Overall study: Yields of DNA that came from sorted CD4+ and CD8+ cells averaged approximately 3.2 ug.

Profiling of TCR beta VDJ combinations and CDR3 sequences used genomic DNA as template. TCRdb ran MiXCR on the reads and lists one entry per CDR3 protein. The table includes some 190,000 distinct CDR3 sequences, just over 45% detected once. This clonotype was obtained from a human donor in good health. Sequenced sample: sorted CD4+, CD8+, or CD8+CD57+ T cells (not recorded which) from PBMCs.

The CDR3 nucleotides read TGTGCCAGCAGTGATTACAGGGTGGACACCGGGGAGCTGTTTTTT. Its protein is CASSDYRVDTGELFF. V gene TRBV2 combines with J gene TRBJ2-2, with a tentative D call TRBD1 (6 bases). V dropped 3 bases and J dropped 3 bases, with 11 bases sitting between them. The germline V gene has CDR1 SNHLY and CDR2 FYNNEI. This CDR3 has 15 residues.